This TCR beta chain was sequenced during a study of blood T cell repertoires in COVID-19. Study details: Acute-phase and convalescent COVID-19 samples originated in the United States, Italy and Spain. PBMCs, B-cell-depleted T cells, or T cells were the source of the cDNA or gDNA that made up the material.

Source study methods: Counts of nucleated cells, estimated from reference gene primer amplification, were obtained. TCRdb's table, derived via immunoSEQ multiplex PCR, lists solely in-frame clones and lacks some. From that table come the V and J calls and clone size; the DNA was used to work out D and trimming. The table records some 150,000 clones, approximately 85% of them present only once. Seattle participants joined during active infection and were tracked over time. The CDR3 length is 12 residues. The germline V gene encodes CDR1 SQVTM and CDR2 ANQGSEA. Trimming removed 4 bases from V and 1 base from J, with 7 bases in between.

The receptor's source is a woman aged 55-69 years with COVID-19, enrolled during active disease. The sequenced sample was peripheral blood. The chain couples TRBV29-1 to TRBJ1-1; D is unclear. The CDR3 nucleotides read TGCAGCGTTGTTCGACAGAACACTGAAGCTTTCTTT. Its protein product is CSVVRQNTEAFF. Complete variable domain (other parts from reference TRBV29-1 and TRBJ1-1): SAVISQKPSRDICQRGTSLTIQCQVDSQVTMMFWYRQQPGQSLTLIATANQGSEATYESGFVIDKFPISRPNLTFSTLTVSNMSPEDSSIYLCSVVRQNTEAFFGQGTRLTVV.